These 2 T cell receptor beta chains were sequenced from one sample in a study of T cells in Graves' hyperthyroidism and ophthalmopathy. Researchers amplified the TCR beta CDR3 regions from RNA transcripts. HTBI primers were the set used in a first-round RT-PCR of the TCR CDR3. MiXCR, run by TCRdb on the multiplex PCR reads, gives a single entry per CDR3 protein. The sample lists roughly 700,000 distinct CDR3 sequences, 14% occurring once. Sequencing input: blood. Receptor source: a young woman with Graves' hyperthyroidism.

In regard to this clonotype: A much bigger clone sits one base away, suggesting this may be a read error. The gene calls are TRBV5-1 and TRBJ2-7, with 8 bases aligning to TRBD1. The CDR3 runs 15 residues. With 7 bases clipped from V and 3 bases from J, the junction kept 12 bases outside the gene matches. Germline values: CDR1 SGHRS, CDR2 YFSETQ. CDR3 residues: CASGLLQGDFYEQYF. DNA of the CDR3: TGCGCCAGCGGCCTACTACAGGGGGATTTCTACGAGCAGTACTTC.

The sample holds many counts of this clonotype. DNA for the CDR3: TGTGCCAGCAGCTTAACGGGCGGGGCCGGGGAGCTGTTTTTT. Translating gives CASSLTGGAGELFF. This chain connects TRBV7-3 to TRBJ2-2; maybe TRBD2 (6 bases). Germline assignment: CDR1 SGHTA and CDR2 FQGTGA. The CDR3 is made up of 14 amino acids. With 0 bases removed from V and 6 bases from J, the gap between germline ends came to 8 bases.